This T cell receptor (beta chain) was retrieved from a study of regulatory T cells in long-lasting Graves disease. Whole-study results and caveats: Accuracy might have suffered from few samples.

CDR3 length: 13 amino acids. The V and J ends lost 7 bases and 3 bases respectively, with 11 bases between them. To make TCR beta libraries, researchers used iRepertoire HTBI primers and Arm-PCR of CDR3 regions. Per the original methods: Throughout the samples, researchers identified 62 TRBV and some 13 TRBJ segments. Via MiXCR, TCRdb re-called the multiplex PCR reads, giving one row per CDR3 protein. The V and J calls come from TCRdb's annotation, not from the publication. The top ten hold 20% of the sample, which has about 400,000 distinct CDR3 sequences, 15% to 20% seen once. Stated time point: newly diagnosed GD, antithyroid drugs for less than 3 months. Extracted PBMC RNA gave rise to the TCR library. Comment on this clonotype: The antigen is unknown.

These data were likewise used in another study, on T cells in Graves' hyperthyroidism and ophthalmopathy.

This receptor was identified in a woman in her late teens or twenties with Graves disease. This rearrangement joins TRBV12-3 or TRBV12-4 to TRBJ2-3, with no clear D. The material sequenced was peripheral blood mononuclear cells (PBMCs), taken at new diagnosis, from a patient treated with antithyroid drugs. DNA for the CDR3: TGTGCCAGCACCCTTGAGGCGACAGATACGCAGTATTTT. Translated: CASTLEATDTQYF.